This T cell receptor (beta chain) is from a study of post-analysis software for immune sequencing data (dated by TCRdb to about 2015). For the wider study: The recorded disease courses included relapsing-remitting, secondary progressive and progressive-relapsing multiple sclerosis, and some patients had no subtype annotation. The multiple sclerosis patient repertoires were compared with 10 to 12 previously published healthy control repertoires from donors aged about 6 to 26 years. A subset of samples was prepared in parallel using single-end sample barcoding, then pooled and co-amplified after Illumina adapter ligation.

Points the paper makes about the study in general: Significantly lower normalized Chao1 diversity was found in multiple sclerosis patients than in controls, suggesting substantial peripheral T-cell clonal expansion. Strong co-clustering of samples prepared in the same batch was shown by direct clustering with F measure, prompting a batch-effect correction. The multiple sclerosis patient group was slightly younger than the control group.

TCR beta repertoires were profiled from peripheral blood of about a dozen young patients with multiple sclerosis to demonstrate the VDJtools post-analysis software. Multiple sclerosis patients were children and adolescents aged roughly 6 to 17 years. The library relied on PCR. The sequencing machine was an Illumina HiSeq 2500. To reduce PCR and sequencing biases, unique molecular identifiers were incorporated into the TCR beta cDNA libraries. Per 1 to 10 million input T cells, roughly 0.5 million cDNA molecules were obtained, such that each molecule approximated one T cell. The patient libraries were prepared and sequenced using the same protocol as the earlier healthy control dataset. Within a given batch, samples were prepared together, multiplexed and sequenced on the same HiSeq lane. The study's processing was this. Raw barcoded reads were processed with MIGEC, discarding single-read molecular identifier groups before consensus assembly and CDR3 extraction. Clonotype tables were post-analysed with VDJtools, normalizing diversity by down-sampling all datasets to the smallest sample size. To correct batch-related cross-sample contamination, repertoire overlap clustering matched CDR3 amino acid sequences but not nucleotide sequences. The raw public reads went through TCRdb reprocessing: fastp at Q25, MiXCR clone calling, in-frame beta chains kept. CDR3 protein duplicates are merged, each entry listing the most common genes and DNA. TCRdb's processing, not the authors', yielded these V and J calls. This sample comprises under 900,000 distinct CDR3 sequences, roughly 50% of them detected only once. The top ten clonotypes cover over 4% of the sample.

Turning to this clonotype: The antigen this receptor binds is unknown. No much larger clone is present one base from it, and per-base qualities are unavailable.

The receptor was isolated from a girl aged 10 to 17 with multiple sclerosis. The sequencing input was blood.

CDR3 loop: CASSRGQGLYGYTF. The DNA is TGTGCCAGCAGCCGCGGACAGGGACTCTATGGCTACACCTTC. The sequence joins TRBV27 to TRBJ1-2; 8 bases in the junction line up with TRBD1. The CDR3 has 14 amino acids, counting the end cysteine and phenylalanine. Only the CDR3 region is kept as DNA, spanning 42 bases read in frame from base 1. CDR1 and CDR2 are drawn from the germline V gene (reference sequence): MNHEY, SMNVEV. V is pruned by 6 bases and J by 4 bases, leaving 7 bases of the junction without a gene match.